A selection of T cell receptor beta chains follows, all from one sample in a study of tumor-infiltrating lymphocytes in primary liver carcinoma. TCRdb used MiXCR to reprocess the multiplex PCR reads, holding one entry per CDR3 protein. The table has a few hundred thousand distinct CDR3 sequences, roughly 60% seen once. The sample was peripheral blood. These receptors originate from a woman in her 30s with primary liver carcinoma and hepatitis B virus infection. Each CDR3 is given with its conserved first and last residue. The D gene is left open where the match is weak.

d_call j_call v_call cdr3_aa
TRBD1 TRBJ2-7 TRBV14 CASSQDWTGGFYEQYF
. TRBJ2-7 TRBV7-9 CASSHRDEVAANYEQYF
. TRBJ1-6 TRBV6-2/TRBV6-3 CASNQSRQATSSYNSPLHF
. TRBJ2-7 TRBV11-1 CASRAGAQGEQYF
TRBD1 TRBJ2-7 TRBV29-1 CSGHTGDEQCF
. TRBJ2-7 TRBV20-1 CSAGDQGNVYEQYF
. TRBJ2-5 TRBV11-2 CASRAGCTRGETLYF
. TRBJ2-1 TRBV14 CASSPPGAPRFF
TRBD1 TRBJ1-1 TRBV6-6 CASSAGTGLVGTEAFF
. TRBJ1-2 TRBV29-1 CSVAEIGDRGYTF
. TRBJ1-5 TRBV6-2/TRBV6-3 CASSPAQNQPQHF
TRBD1 TRBJ2-3 TRBV11-2 CASSLTQGTDTQYF
. TRBJ1-6 TRBV5-1 CASSRSPGANSPPHF
TRBD1 TRBJ2-6 TRBV5-1 CASSPWTGSGANVLTF
. TRBJ1-4 TRBV7-9 CASSLLGDAPGEKLFF
. TRBJ2-7 TRBV28 CASSFGRRTRVEQYF
TRBD2 TRBJ2-1 TRBV6-2/TRBV6-3 CASSDGLAGVWDEQFF
. TRBJ2-1 TRBV11-2 CASTLYEGSSYDEQFF
. TRBJ2-5 TRBV11-1 CASSPGLQETQYF
. TRBJ2-2 TRBV30 CAWRPGPRNTGELFF
. TRBJ2-1 TRBV28 CASSPRGAYNEQFF
. TRBJ1-2 TRBV10-3 CATNGVTNYGYTF
. TRBJ1-3 TRBV5-6 CASSWGWGPSTGNTIYF
. TRBJ2-1 TRBV7-9 CASIVGMGIPLGNEQFF
. TRBJ1-1 TRBV30 CAWRNNRTEAFF
TRBD1 TRBJ2-7 TRBV6-2/TRBV6-3 CASSYGQGSGSRGEQYF
. TRBJ2-1 TRBV28 CASSFTRDNEQSF
. TRBJ1-6 TRBV4-1 CASSQGRFGDSPLHF
. TRBJ1-5 TRBV6-1 CATLNRADPGSNQPQHF
. TRBJ1-4 TRBV11-2 CAGSPLASTNEKLFF
TRBD2 TRBJ2-2 TRBV25-1 CASSVNTGGSKELFF
. TRBJ2-7 TRBV28 CASSWTSSYEQYF
TRBD2 TRBJ2-1 TRBV12-3/TRBV12-4 CASSRGTSGHNEQFF